These 27 T cell receptor beta chains share one sample of origin, sequenced in a study of blood T cell repertoires in COVID-19 (TCRdb year 2020). Libraries were constructed by the immunoSEQ multiplex PCR assay. The source is immuneACCESS, and TCRdb retained only in-frame sequences with V and J called. Part of the clones is not carried over; for the studies checked, unresolved V genes explain less than half of this, and the remainder is unexplained. Here the sample has approximately 77,000 clones; about 82% occur a single time. The ten largest clones add up to 15% to 20% of the sample. Sequenced material: peripheral blood. The receptors derive from a woman in her fifties or sixties with acute or convalescent COVID-19.

The chain combines TRBV19 with TRBJ2-6; D gene unclear. V gave up 3 bases and J gave up 0 bases, with 6 bases separating them. The germline V gene encodes CDR1 LNHDA and CDR2 SQIVND (reference sequence). The CDR3 covers 15 residues. Written as DNA, the CDR3 is TGTGCCAGTAGTATTTTCTCCTCTGGGGCCAACGTCCTGACTTTC. It specifies CASSIFSSGANVLTF. Complete variable domain (other parts from reference TRBV19 and TRBJ2-6): DGGITQSPKYLFRKEGQNVTLSCEQNLNHDAMYWYRQDPGQGLRLIYYSQIVNDFQKGDIAEGYSVSREKKESFPLTVTSAQKNPTAFYLCASSIFSSGANVLTFGAGSRLTVL.

The chain couples TRBV6-5 to TRBJ1-6; D gene ambiguous. The CDR3 spans 15 residues. CDR1 and CDR2 from the germline V gene are MNHEY and SVGAGI. V shed 7 bases and J shed 4 bases, with 14 bases lying between them. The CDR3 spells CASTTTRQYNSPLHF. DNA of the CDR3: TGTGCCAGCACCACGACTAGGCAGTATAATTCACCCCTCCACTTT.

The rearrangement joins TRBV21-1 to TRBJ2-7; TRBD2, the table's D call, lacks a check against the DNA. TRBV21-1 counts as a pseudogene. The CDR3 has 16 amino acids. As DNA, the CDR3 is TGTGCCAGCAGCATCGTGTTAGCGGGGAGCTCCTACGAGCAGTACGTC. This gives the protein CASSIVLAGSSYEQYV.

The genes are TRBV29-1 and TRBJ1-1, with TRBD1 identical over 9 bases. The length of the CDR3 is 11 residues. V shed 6 bases, J shed 7 bases, and the junction held 3 bases outside the gene matches. CDR1 SQVTM and CDR2 ANQGSEA come from the germline V gene. As DNA, the CDR3 is TGCAGCGTGAGACAGGGGGATGAAGCTTTCTTT. Protein sequence: CSVRQGDEAFF.

The V gene is TRBV29-1, the J gene TRBJ1-1, with 8 bases matching TRBD1. Per the germline V gene, CDR1 is SQVTM and CDR2 is ANQGSEA. The CDR3 totals 15 residues. The V and J ends lost 0 bases and 0 bases, in that order; junction bases with no gene match: 3. The CDR3 DNA is TGCAGCGTTGAAGATTGGGACAGGATGAACACTGAAGCTTTCTTT. The encoded protein is CSVEDWDRMNTEAFF.

This chain links TRBV15 with TRBJ1-6; D is possibly TRBD1 (6 bases). CDR1 is LNHNV and CDR2 is YYDKDF in the germline V gene (reference sequence). Trimming left V 4 bases short and J 3 bases short, with 7 bases between. The CDR3 runs to 14 residues. CDR3 region: CATSIRGYNSPLHF. CDR3 sequence (DNA): TGTGCCACCAGCATCAGGGGCTATAATTCACCCCTCCACTTT.

This clone was counted a single time. The chain couples TRBV6-5 to TRBJ2-5; 9 positions agree with TRBD1. Germline assignment: CDR1 MNHEY and CDR2 SVGAGI. V gave up 6 bases and J gave up 6 bases; unmatched junction bases: 11. The CDR3 runs to 15 residues. The CDR3 nucleotides read TGTGCCAGCAGACCCCCTGGACAGGGGAGGAAGACCCAGTACTTC. Its translation: CASRPPGQGRKTQYF.

The V call is TRBV5-6, the J call TRBJ1-5, with D maybe TRBD1 (5 bases). In germline, CDR1 is SGHDT, CDR2 YYEEEE. The germline V and J ends were trimmed by 3 bases and 4 bases, with 11 bases remaining between them. This CDR3 spans 14 amino acids. CDR3 DNA: TGTGCCAGCAGCTCGGACATCCGAAATCAGCCCCAGCATTTT. Translating gives CASSSDIRNQPQHF.

The chain links TRBV19 to TRBJ1-2; D is perhaps TRBD1 (5 bases). The CDR3 covers 15 residues. Germline values: CDR1 LNHDA, CDR2 SQIVND (reference sequence). With 1 base removed from V and 6 bases from J, the gap between germline ends came to 15 bases. The CDR3, as DNA: TGTGCCAGTAGTATAGTTAATGGCCAGGGAAATGGCTACACCTTC. Translated, it gives CASSIVNGQGNGYTF.

The chain employs TRBV2 and TRBJ1-6; D gene unclear. The CDR3 covers 13 residues. With 6 bases removed from V and 8 bases from J, the gap between germline ends came to 11 bases. Germline assignment: CDR1 SNHLY and CDR2 FYNNEI. CDR3 sequence: CASRFDSDSPLHF. Written as DNA, the CDR3 is TGTGCCAGCAGATTCGACTCCGATTCACCCCTCCACTTT. Drawing the rest from reference TRBV2 and TRBJ1-6, the complete variable domain is EPEVTQTPSHQVTQMGQEVILRCVPISNHLYFYWYRQILGQKVEFLVSFYNNEISEKSEIFDDQFSVERPDGSNFTLKIRSTKLEDSAMYFCASRFDSDSPLHFGNGTRLTVT.

The V gene is TRBV10-3, the J gene TRBJ1-3; D perhaps matches TRBD1 (5 bases). This CDR3 has 16 residues. Germline values: CDR1 ENHRY, CDR2 SYGVKD. Trimming cost V 4 bases and J 4 bases, with 17 bases left between them. CDR3 region: CAISARPETEGNTIYF. In nucleotides, the CDR3 is TGTGCCATCAGTGCACGGCCCGAGACAGAAGGAAACACCATATATTTT.

This clone has just one count. J is TRBJ2-1 and V is TRBV5-6; the match to TRBD2 covers 8 bases. CDR1 is SGHDT, CDR2 YYEEEE, per germline. The trim removed 4 bases at V and 1 base at J, leaving 4 bases unmatched. CDR3 length equals 15 residues. The CDR3 nucleotides read TGTGCCAGCAGCGCCGGACTAGCATCCTACAATGAGCAGTTCTTC. Translation gives CASSAGLASYNEQFF.

This clone was seen more than once but under ten times. The chain recombines TRBV12-2 with TRBJ2-5; TRBD1 is taken as the D call from the table, unchecked against the DNA. TRBV12-2 is shown as a pseudogene. The CDR3 loop spans 16 amino acids. The CDR3 bases are TGTGCAAGTCGCTTATCCCGGGACAGGGTAATAGAGACCCAGTACTTC. Protein product: CASRLSRDRVIETQYF.

The chain employs TRBV29-1 and TRBJ1-2; no clear D gene. In germline, CDR1 is SQVTM, CDR2 ANQGSEA. The CDR3 is made up of 16 amino acids. V was pared by 0 bases and J by 7 bases, with 21 bases between. CDR3 protein: CSVEEKGLRLAGGYTF. The CDR3 nucleotides read TGCAGCGTTGAAGAAAAGGGCTTGAGGTTGGCGGGTGGCTACACCTTC.

This chain links TRBV9 with TRBJ1-4, with 10 bases that match TRBD1. Per the germline V gene, CDR1 is SGDLS and CDR2 is YYNGEE. There are 16 residues in the CDR3. Unmatched junction bases numbered 5, after V lost 3 bases and J lost 3 bases. The CDR3, as DNA: TGTGCCAGCAGCGCCTCGGACAGGGGGGCTAATGAAAAACTGTTTTTT. Residues: CASSASDRGANEKLFF.

The chain joins TRBV7-6 to TRBJ1-2, with 7 bases fitting TRBD1. The germline gives CDR1 SGHVS, CDR2 FNYEAQ. V lost 6 bases to trimming and J lost 5 bases; unmatched junction nucleotides: 9. The CDR3 sequence is 14 residues long. This chain's CDR3 is CASSPSGTEYGYTF. The CDR3 coding sequence is TGTGCCAGCAGTCCCTCCGGGACAGAGTATGGCTACACCTTC. The full variable domain, completed using reference TRBV7-6 and TRBJ1-2, is GAGVSQSPRYKVTKRGQDVALRCDPISGHVSLYWYRQALGQGPEFLTYFNYEAQQDKSGLPNDRFSAERPEGSISTLTIQRTEQRDSAMYRCASSPSGTEYGYTFGSGTRLTVV.

CDR3 sequence reads: CASSLDFSGKSFF. The DNA for the CDR3 is TGTGCCAGCAGCTTAGATTTCTCAGGGAAATCTTTCTTT. The chain is built from TRBV11-2 and TRBJ1-1, with D maybe TRBD1 (5 bases). Between the trimmed V and J ends, which lost 0 bases and 12 bases, there was a span of 14 bases. This CDR3 is 13 amino acids long. Germline CDR1 SGHAT, CDR2 FQNNGV.

The rearrangement uses TRBV4-3 and TRBJ1-4; TRBD1 matches 9 bases. The V and J ends lost 0 bases and 9 bases, in that order; junction bases with no gene match: 5. The CDR3 totals 15 residues. Germline lookup yields CDR1 LGHNA and CDR2 YSLEER. CDR3 residues: CASSQEGTGPQKLFF. The CDR3 nucleotides read TGCGCCAGCAGCCAAGAGGGGACAGGGCCCCAAAAACTGTTTTTT.

The chain joins TRBV7-2 to TRBJ1-6; no clear D gene. The CDR3 consists of 15 residues. V dropped 4 bases and J dropped 5 bases, with 12 bases sitting between them. Germline CDR1 SGHTA, CDR2 FQGNSA. This CDR3 is CASSSLFLNNSPLHF. The CDR3, as DNA: TGTGCCAGCAGCTCACTATTCCTGAATAATTCACCCCTCCACTTT.

V is TRBV5-4 and J is TRBJ1-2, with 12 bases that match TRBD1. Losses at the gene ends were 3 bases for V and 4 bases for J; bases not matched to a gene: 7. This CDR3 has 16 amino acids. Germline lookup yields CDR1 SGHNT and CDR2 YYREEE (reference sequence). The CDR3 sequence is CASSSGTGGASYGYTF. The CDR3 DNA reads as TGTGCCAGCAGCTCCGGGACAGGGGGCGCGAGCTATGGCTACACCTTC.

The CDR3 loop is CSVVVGAAMNTEAFF. The CDR3 bases are TGCAGCGTTGTGGTGGGGGCGGCTATGAACACTGAAGCTTTCTTT. J is TRBJ1-1 and V is TRBV29-1; a possible D gene is TRBD1 (6 bases). Looked up from germline, CDR1 is SQVTM and CDR2 is ANQGSEA. The CDR3 totals 15 residues. V dropped 4 bases and J dropped 0 bases, with 15 bases sitting between them. Complete variable domain (other parts from reference TRBV29-1 and TRBJ1-1): SAVISQKPSRDICQRGTSLTIQCQVDSQVTMMFWYRQQPGQSLTLIATANQGSEATYESGFVIDKFPISRPNLTFSTLTVSNMSPEDSSIYLCSVVVGAAMNTEAFFGQGTRLTVV.

The V call is TRBV5-1, the J call TRBJ1-2; no firm D call. There are 15 residues in the CDR3. The germline V and J ends were trimmed by 4 bases and 2 bases, with 15 bases remaining between them. Germline lookup yields CDR1 SGHRS and CDR2 YFSETQ. CDR3: CASSLIGSGNYGYTF. CDR3 DNA sequence: TGCGCCAGCAGCCTGATAGGGAGTGGGAACTATGGCTACACCTTC.

This clone appeared a single time. The rearrangement joins TRBV27 to TRBJ2-1; 7 bases are shared with TRBD1. V shed 6 bases, J shed 2 bases, and the junction held 4 bases outside the gene matches. Germline CDR1 reads MNHEY; CDR2 reads SMNVEV (reference sequence). The CDR3 is 14 amino acids. For the CDR3, the DNA is TGTGCCAGCAGGGGGGACAGACCCTACAATGAGCAGTTCTTC. Translating gives CASRGDRPYNEQFF.

V and J are TRBV30 and TRBJ1-1, with TRBD1 matching 11 bases. V was pared by 3 bases and J by 8 bases, with 5 bases of the junction left unmatched. CDR1 is GTSNPN and CDR2 is SVGIG in the germline V gene (reference sequence). This CDR3 has 13 amino acids. Here the CDR3 DNA reads TGTGCCTGGAGCCGGGACAGGGGGAAAGAAGCTTTCTTT. As protein: CAWSRDRGKEAFF.

The chain links TRBV29-1 to TRBJ2-5, with TRBD1 as a possible D gene (6 bases). The CDR3 has 12 residues. Trimming removed 3 bases from V and 4 bases from J, with 9 bases in between. The germline gives CDR1 SQVTM, CDR2 ANQGSEA. Here the CDR3 reads CSVDQGPETQYF. In nucleotides, the CDR3 is TGCAGCGTTGATCAGGGGCCAGAGACCCAGTACTTC.

This CDR3 is CASSQERHYGYTF. CDR3 DNA: TGTGCCAGCAGCCAGGAGCGGCACTATGGCTACACCTTC. The chain is built from TRBV14 and TRBJ1-2; the D is unclear. CDR1 SGHDN and CDR2 FVKESK come from the germline V gene. Trimming took off 3 bases at V and 3 bases at J, with 8 bases between the two ends. This CDR3 region has 13 residues.

In its sample, this clone was seen once. This chain joins TRBV2 and TRBJ2-3; possible D gene TRBD1, 6 bases. The V and J ends lost 5 bases and 7 bases respectively, with 10 bases between them. CDR1 and CDR2 from the germline V gene are SNHLY and FYNNEI. The CDR3 consists of 12 residues. This CDR3 reads CASSSGVNTQYF. The CDR3 bases are TGTGCCAGCAGTTCAGGGGTAAATACGCAGTATTTT.